Below, one TCR gamma chain is given with its context. Its antigen is undetermined. These data belong to a study of Vδ1+ human thymocytes. Broader study findings: The authors advised highly purified populations and single-cell validation. Roughly 22% of thymic delta-chain sequences were Vdelta2, with few Vdelta3, unlike blood Vdelta1+ controls. Thymic TRG and TRD repertoires appeared highly polyclonal, with Gaussian CDR3 length distributions.

The CDR3 spans 13 residues. V dropped 0 bases and J dropped 5; count of bases not matched to a gene: 4. Germline CDR1 GITISATS, CDR2 ISYDGTV (reference sequence). Thymocytes were sorted as CD3+ TCRVdelta1+ TCRVdelta2- after alphabeta T cell depletion. Between about 96% and 99.6% of sorted thymocytes were Vdelta1+. Extracted RNA was reverse transcribed into cDNA. The CDR3 regions were amplified by multiplex PCR from V-gene primers to a constant-region primer. TCRdb re-processed the multiplex PCR reads using CATT. The sample consists of approximately 8,700 gamma-chain clones, 50% to 65% of them appearing once.

Sequencing was done on a sample of Vdelta1+ gamma-delta thymocytes from the thymus. Noted subset: FACS-sorted CD3+ TCRalphabeta- TCRVdelta1+ TCRVdelta2- thymocytes. This TCR came from a girl under two years old who had congenital heart surgery. The genes are TRGV9 and TRGJ1 or TRGJ2. The DNA of the CDR3 is TGTGCCTTGTGGGAGGTGGAGGATTATAAGAAACTCTTT. Protein product: CALWEVEDYKKLF.